The entry that follows covers one TCR beta chain sequence. Its antigen is not known. The data were produced by immunoSEQ multiplex PCR, yet TCRdb's version contains in-frame clones alone and is incomplete. The table has about 3,800 clones, roughly 80% seen once. The entry originates in a study of circulating and synovial CD4+ cells in juvenile arthritis. This CDR3 spans 15 amino acids. V lost 8 bases to trimming and J lost 5 bases; unmatched junction nucleotides: 14. CDR1 SNHLY and CDR2 FYNNEI come from the germline V gene. Overall study results and limits: These repertoires were less diverse than bulk blood CD4 repertoires. Bulk blood CD4 samples held at least an order of magnitude more or fewer genomes than CPL.

V is TRBV2 and J is TRBJ2-5, with 7 bases matching TRBD2. Sequenced: CD4+ T cells from synovial fluid. The sequence was collected from a human donor with juvenile idiopathic arthritis. CDR3 nucleotides: TGTGCCAGCGGGGGGGGACCAGAAGTAGGGGAGACCCAGTACTTC. Its translation is CASGGGPEVGETQYF.